Reported below is one TCR beta chain. The antigen is undetermined. Only in-frame clones appear in the TCRdb table, and some are missing; sequencing was by immunoSEQ multiplex PCR. This table has about 45,000 clones, approximately 72% appearing once. The sample belongs to a study of PD-1 blockade in classical Hodgkin lymphoma. Study results and caveats: Exclusion was the outcome for patients who began nivolumab under 1 year after ASCT. Repertoires differed for reasons still undefined, possibly disease activity or prior therapy. Relative to healthy donors, newly diagnosed patients reportedly had lower baseline TCR diversity, which was reported as lower still in relapsed/refractory patients. Prior to therapy, complete responders displayed diversity much like that of newly diagnosed patients.

The CDR3 length is 13 residues. Deletions cut 8 bases from V and 5 bases from J, with 16 bases between. Germline CDR1 reads KGHSH; CDR2 reads LQKENI. Exposure to brentuximab vedotin varied, and each patient had relapsed following autologous stem cell transplantation. The source is a human donor with classical Hodgkin lymphoma. The sequenced sample was peripheral blood mononuclear cells (PBMCs), obtained before the second cycle of nivolumab. The chain recombines TRBV18 with TRBJ2-7, with D possibly being TRBD1 or TRBD2 (5 bases each). This chain's CDR3 is CASARDLSDEQYF. CDR3 coding DNA: TGTGCCAGCGCACGGGACCTATCGGACGAGCAGTACTTC.